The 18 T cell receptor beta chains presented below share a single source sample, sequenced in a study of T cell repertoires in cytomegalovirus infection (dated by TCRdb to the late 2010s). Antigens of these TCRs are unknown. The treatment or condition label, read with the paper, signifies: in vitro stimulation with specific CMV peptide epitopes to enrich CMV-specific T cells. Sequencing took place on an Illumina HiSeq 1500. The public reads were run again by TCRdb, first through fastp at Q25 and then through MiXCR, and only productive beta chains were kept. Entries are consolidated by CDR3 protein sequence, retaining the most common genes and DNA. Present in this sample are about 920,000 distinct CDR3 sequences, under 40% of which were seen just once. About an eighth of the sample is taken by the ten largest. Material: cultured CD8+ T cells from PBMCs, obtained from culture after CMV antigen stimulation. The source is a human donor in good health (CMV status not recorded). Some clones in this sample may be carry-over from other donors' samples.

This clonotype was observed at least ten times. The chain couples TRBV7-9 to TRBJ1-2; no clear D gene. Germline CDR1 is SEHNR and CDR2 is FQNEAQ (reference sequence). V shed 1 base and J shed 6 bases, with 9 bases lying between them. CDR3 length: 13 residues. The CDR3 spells CASSLDDIDGYTF. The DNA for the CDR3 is TGTGCCAGCAGCTTAGACGACATCGATGGCTACACCTTC.

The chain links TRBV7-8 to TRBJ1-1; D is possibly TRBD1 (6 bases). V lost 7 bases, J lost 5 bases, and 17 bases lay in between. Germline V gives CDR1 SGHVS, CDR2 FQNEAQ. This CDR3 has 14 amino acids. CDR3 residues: CASTLWGAKTEAFF. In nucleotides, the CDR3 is TGTGCCAGCACCCTATGGGGGGCGAAAACTGAAGCTTTCTTT.

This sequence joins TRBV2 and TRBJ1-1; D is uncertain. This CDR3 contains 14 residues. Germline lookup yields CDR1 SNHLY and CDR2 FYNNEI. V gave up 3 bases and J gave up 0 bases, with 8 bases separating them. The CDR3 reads CASSDSGLNTEAFF. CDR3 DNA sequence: TGTGCCAGCAGTGATTCGGGCCTGAACACTGAAGCTTTCTTT.

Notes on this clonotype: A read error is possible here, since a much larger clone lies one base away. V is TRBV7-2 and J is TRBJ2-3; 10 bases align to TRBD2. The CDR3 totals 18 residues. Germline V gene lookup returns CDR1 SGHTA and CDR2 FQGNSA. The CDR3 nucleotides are TGTGCCAGCAGCGTCACTAGCGGGGCTACGCCTCTCACAGATATGCAGTATTTT. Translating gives CASSVTSGATPLTDMQYF.

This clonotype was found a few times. CDR3 loop: CASSLGNLAYEQYF. In DNA, the CDR3 is TGTGCCAGCAGCTTAGGTAACCTAGCGTACGAGCAGTACTTC. The V call is TRBV7-2, the J call TRBJ2-7; weak D call: TRBD2 (6 bases). Germline values: CDR1 SGHTA, CDR2 FQGNSA. This CDR3 contains 14 residues. V gave up 1 base and J gave up 4 bases, with 11 bases separating them.

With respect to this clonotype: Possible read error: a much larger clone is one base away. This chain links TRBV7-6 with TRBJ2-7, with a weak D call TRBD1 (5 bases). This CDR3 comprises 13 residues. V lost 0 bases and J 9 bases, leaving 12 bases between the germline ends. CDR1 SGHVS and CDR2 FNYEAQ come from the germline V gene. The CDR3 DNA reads TGTGCCAGCAGCTTAGCGGCAGGGCGCGGGCAGTACTTC. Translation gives CASSLAAGRGQYF.

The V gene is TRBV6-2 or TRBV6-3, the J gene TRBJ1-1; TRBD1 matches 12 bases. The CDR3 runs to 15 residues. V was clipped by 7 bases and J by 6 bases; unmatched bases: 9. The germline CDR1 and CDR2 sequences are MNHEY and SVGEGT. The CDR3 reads CASILLGTGGPEAFF. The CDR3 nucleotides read TGTGCCAGCATTCTATTGGGGACAGGGGGCCCTGAAGCTTTCTTT.

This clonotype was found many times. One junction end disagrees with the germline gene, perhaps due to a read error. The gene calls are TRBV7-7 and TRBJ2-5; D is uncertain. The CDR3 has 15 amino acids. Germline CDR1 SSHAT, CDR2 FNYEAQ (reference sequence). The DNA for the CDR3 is TGTGCTAGCAGCTTAGCTTGGGGAAACCAAGAGACCCAGTACTTC. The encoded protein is CASSLAWGNQETQYF.

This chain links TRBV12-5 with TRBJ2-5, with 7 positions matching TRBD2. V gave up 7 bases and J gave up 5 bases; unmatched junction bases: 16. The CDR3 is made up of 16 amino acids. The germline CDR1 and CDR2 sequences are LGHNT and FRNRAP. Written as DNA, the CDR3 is TGTGCTAGTGATCTGGGGGATAGCGGGCTCGGGGAGACCCAGTACTTC. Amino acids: CASDLGDSGLGETQYF.

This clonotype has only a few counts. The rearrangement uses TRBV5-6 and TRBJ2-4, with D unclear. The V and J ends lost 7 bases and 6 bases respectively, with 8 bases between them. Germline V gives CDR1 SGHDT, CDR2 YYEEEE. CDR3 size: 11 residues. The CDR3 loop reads CASGLGNIQYF. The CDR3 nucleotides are TGTGCCAGCGGCCTGGGAAACATTCAGTACTTC. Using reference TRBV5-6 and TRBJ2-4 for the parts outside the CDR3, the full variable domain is DAGVTQSPTHLIKTRGQQVTLRCSPKSGHDTVSWYQQALGQGPQFIFQYYEEEERQRGNFPDRFSGHQFPNYSSELNVNALLLGDSALYLCASGLGNIQYFGAGTRLSVL.

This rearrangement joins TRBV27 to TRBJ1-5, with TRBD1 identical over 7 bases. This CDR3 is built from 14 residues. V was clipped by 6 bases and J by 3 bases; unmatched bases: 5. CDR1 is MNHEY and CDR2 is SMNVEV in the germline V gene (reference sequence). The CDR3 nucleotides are TGTGCCAGCAGGAGACAGGGTACCAATCAGCCCCAGCATTTT. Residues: CASRRQGTNQPQHF.

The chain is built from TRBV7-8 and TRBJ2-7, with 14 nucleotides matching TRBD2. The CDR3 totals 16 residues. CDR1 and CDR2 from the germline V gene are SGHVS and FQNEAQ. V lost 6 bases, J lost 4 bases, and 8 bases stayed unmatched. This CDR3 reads CASSLVGTSGGYEQYF. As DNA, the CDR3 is TGTGCCAGCAGTCTTGTCGGGACTAGCGGGGGATACGAGCAGTACTTC. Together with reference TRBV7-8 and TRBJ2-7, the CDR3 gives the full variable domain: GAGVSQSPRYKVAKRGQDVALRCDPISGHVSLFWYQQALGQGPEFLTYFQNEAQLDKSGLPSDRFFAERPEGSVSTLKIQRTQQEDSAVYLCASSLVGTSGGYEQYFGPGTRLTVT.

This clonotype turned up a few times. This CDR3 is CASSQDPGAYEQYV. Written as DNA, the CDR3 is TGCGCCAGCAGCCAAGACCCAGGAGCCTACGAGCAGTACGTC. The V gene is TRBV4-1, the J gene TRBJ2-7; D call uncertain. Trimming took off 0 bases at V and 2 bases at J, with 8 bases between the two ends. The CDR3 spans 14 residues. Germline CDR1 is MGHRA and CDR2 is YSYEKL.

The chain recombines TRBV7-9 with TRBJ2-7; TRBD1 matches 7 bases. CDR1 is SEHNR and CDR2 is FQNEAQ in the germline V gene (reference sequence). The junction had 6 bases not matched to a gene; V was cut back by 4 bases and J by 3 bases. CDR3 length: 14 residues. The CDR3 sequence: CASSYRQGIYEQYF. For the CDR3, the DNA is TGTGCCAGCAGCTATAGACAGGGAATCTACGAGCAGTACTTC.

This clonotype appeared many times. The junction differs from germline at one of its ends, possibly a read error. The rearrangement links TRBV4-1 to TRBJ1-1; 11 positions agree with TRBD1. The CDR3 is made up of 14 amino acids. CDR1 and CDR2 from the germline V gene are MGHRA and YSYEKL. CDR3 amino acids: CASSQDRGLSEAFF. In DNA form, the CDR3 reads TGTGCCAGCAGTCAGGACAGGGGGCTATCTGAAGCTTTCTTT.

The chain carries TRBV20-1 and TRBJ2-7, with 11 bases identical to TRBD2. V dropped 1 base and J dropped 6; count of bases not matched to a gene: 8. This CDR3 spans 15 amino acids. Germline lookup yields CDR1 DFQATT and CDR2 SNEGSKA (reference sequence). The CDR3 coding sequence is TGCAGTGCTAGAGCCGAGCTAGCGGGGGGCTTCGAGCAGTACTTC. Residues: CSARAELAGGFEQYF.

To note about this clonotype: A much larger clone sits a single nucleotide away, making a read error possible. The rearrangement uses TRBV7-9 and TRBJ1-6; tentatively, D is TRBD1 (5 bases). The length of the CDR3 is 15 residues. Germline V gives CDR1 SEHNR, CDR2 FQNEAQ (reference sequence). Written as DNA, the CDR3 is TGTGCCAGCAGCCCCCCGCCGGGAGGGGATTCACCCCCCCACTTT. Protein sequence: CASSPPPGGDSPPHF.

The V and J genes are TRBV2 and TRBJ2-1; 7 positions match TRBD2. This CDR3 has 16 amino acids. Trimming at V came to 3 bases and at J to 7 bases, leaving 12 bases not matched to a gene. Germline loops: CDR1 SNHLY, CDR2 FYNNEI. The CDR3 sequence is CASSDLFGLVANEQFF. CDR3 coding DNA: TGTGCCAGCAGTGATCTGTTCGGACTAGTAGCGAATGAGCAGTTCTTC.